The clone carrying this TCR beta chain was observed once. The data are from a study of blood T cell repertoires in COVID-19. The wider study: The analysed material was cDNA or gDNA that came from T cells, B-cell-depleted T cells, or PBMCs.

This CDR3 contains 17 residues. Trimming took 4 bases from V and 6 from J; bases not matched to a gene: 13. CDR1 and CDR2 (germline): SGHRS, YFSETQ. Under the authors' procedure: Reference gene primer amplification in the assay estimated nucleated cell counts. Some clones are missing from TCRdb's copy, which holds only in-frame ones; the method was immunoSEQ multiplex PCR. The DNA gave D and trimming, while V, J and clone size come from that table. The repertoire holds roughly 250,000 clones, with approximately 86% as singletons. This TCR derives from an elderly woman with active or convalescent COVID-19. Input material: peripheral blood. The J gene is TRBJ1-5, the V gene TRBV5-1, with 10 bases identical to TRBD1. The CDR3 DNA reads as TGCGCCAGCAGCCCCACAACGACAGGGGGCGCGGGTCAGCCCCAGCATTTT. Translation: CASSPTTTGGAGQPQHF.